These 10 T cell receptor beta chains share one sample of origin, sequenced in a study of beta chain features in type 1 diabetes. Investigators reverse transcribed all isolated RNA, so they sequenced expressed TCRB transcripts. Method: immunoSEQ multiplex PCR; TCRdb's copy keeps in-frame clones and lacks some. The data contain around 250,000 clones, 25% to 30% of them singletons. Source material: central memory CD4+ T cells from blood. The source of these receptors is a man aged 30 to 39 in good health.

This clone was observed a handful of times. This chain uses TRBV5-1 with TRBJ2-5, with TRBD1 identical over 7 bases. Germline V gene lookup returns CDR1 SGHRS and CDR2 YFSETQ. J gave up 1 base and V 5 bases, and 5 bases lay outside the gene matches. The CDR3 runs to 14 residues. CDR3 loop: CASRGQISQETQYF. The CDR3 DNA follows: TGCGCCAGCAGGGGACAGATAAGCCAAGAGACCCAGTACTTC. Looking up the rest from reference TRBV5-1 and TRBJ2-5 gives the full variable domain: KAGVTQTPRYLIKTRGQQVTLSCSPISGHRSVSWYQQTPGQGLQFLFEYFSETQRNKGNFPGRFSGRQFSNSRSEMNVSTLELGDSALYLCASRGQISQETQYFGPGTRLLVL.

The chain uses TRBV4-3 and TRBJ2-1; tentatively, D is TRBD2 (5 bases). The CDR3 length is 13 residues. V shed 4 bases and J shed 8 bases, with 12 bases lying between them. Germline V gives CDR1 LGHNA, CDR2 YSLEER. Here the CDR3 reads CASSPDSPDEQFF. CDR3 bases: TGCGCCAGCAGCCCGGACTCCCCGGATGAGCAGTTCTTC.

V usage is TRBV14 and J usage is TRBJ2-3; no firm D call. From germline, CDR1 is SGHDN and CDR2 FVKESK. Trimming removed 1 base at V and 4 bases at J, with 12 bases between. The CDR3 spans 15 residues. The CDR3 nucleotides are TGTGCCAGCAGCCAAGGGCCCGGCGGCGCAGATACGCAGTATTTT. It codes for CASSQGPGGADTQYF.

This clone was seen more than once but under ten times. This chain joins TRBV30 and TRBJ2-1, with 12 bases fitting TRBD2. The CDR3 consists of 15 residues. V trimming: 1 base; J trimming: 7 bases; junction bases outside the gene matches: 5. Germline V gene lookup returns CDR1 GTSNPN and CDR2 SVGIG (reference sequence). The CDR3 reads CAWSAGLAGLNEQFF. The CDR3 bases are TGTGCCTGGAGTGCAGGACTAGCGGGGTTGAATGAGCAGTTCTTC. Variable domain in full (rest from reference TRBV30 and TRBJ2-1): SQTIHQWPATLVQPVGSPLSLECTVEGTSNPNLYWYRQAAGRGLQLLFYSVGIGQISSEVPQNLSASRPQDRQFILSSKKLLLSDSGFYLCAWSAGLAGLNEQFFGPGTRLTVL.

The chain recombines TRBV10-3 with TRBJ2-7; D not certain. V lost 3 bases to trimming and J lost 0 bases, with 6 bases between them. CDR1 is ENHRY and CDR2 is SYGVKD in the germline V gene. CDR3 length equals 13 residues. CDR3 nucleotide sequence: TGTGCCATCAGTGACAGTCCCTCCTACGAGCAGTACTTC. Amino acid sequence: CAISDSPSYEQYF.

The chain links TRBV7-8 to TRBJ2-7; 7 nucleotides agree with TRBD2. With V trimmed by 4 bases and J by 2 bases, 8 bases remained unmatched. The CDR3 totals 15 residues. Germline V gene data show CDR1 as SGHVS and CDR2 as FQNEAQ. The CDR3 is CASSSSGGTAYEQYF. DNA for the CDR3: TGTGCCAGCAGCTCCTCGGGGGGAACAGCCTACGAGCAGTACTTC.

V usage is TRBV10-3 and J usage is TRBJ2-7; TRBD1 agrees at 10 bases. J gave up 4 bases and V 7 bases, and 22 bases lay outside the gene matches. The CDR3 is 19 residues long. Germline V gives CDR1 ENHRY, CDR2 SYGVKD. Written as DNA, the CDR3 is TGTGCCATCAAAGGGGACAAGGGACAGGGGCGAGGAGCGATTTACGAGCAGTACTTC. It encodes CAIKGDKGQGRGAIYEQYF.

The J gene is TRBJ2-7, the V gene TRBV7-8; no clear D gene. From germline, CDR1 is SGHVS and CDR2 FQNEAQ. The CDR3 runs to 15 residues. Trimming took off 5 bases at V and 5 bases at J, with 19 bases between the two ends. The CDR3 loop reads CASSPRGAPRNEQYF. CDR3 DNA sequence: TGTGCCAGCAGCCCCCGAGGAGCGCCAAGGAACGAGCAGTACTTC.

The chain couples TRBV14 to TRBJ2-3, with D unclear. CDR1 and CDR2 (germline): SGHDN, FVKESK. V was cut by 0 bases and J by 2 bases, with 9 bases left in between. The CDR3 sequence is 15 residues long. CDR3 nucleotides: TGTGCCAGCAGCCAAGAAACGGAGTTCACAGATACGCAGTATTTT. Translating it yields CASSQETEFTDTQYF. The full variable domain, rest sourced from reference TRBV14 and TRBJ2-3, is EAGVTQFPSHSVIEKGQTVTLRCDPISGHDNLYWYRRVMGKEIKFLLHFVKESKQDESGMPNNRFLAERTGGTYSTLKVQPAELEDSGVYFCASSQETEFTDTQYFGPGTRLTVL.

This clone was observed a few times. This chain uses TRBV7-6 with TRBJ2-2, with 7 nucleotides matching TRBD2. With V trimmed by 5 bases and J by 4 bases, 7 bases remained unmatched. CDR1 is SGHVS, CDR2 FNYEAQ, per germline. The CDR3 sequence is 15 residues long. The CDR3: CASSPTSAGTGELFF. DNA of the CDR3: TGTGCCAGCAGCCCTACTAGCGCTGGCACCGGGGAGCTGTTTTTT. Using reference TRBV7-6 and TRBJ2-2 for the parts outside the CDR3, the full variable domain is GAGVSQSPRYKVTKRGQDVALRCDPISGHVSLYWYRQALGQGPEFLTYFNYEAQQDKSGLPNDRFSAERPEGSISTLTIQRTEQRDSAMYRCASSPTSAGTGELFFGEGSRLTVL.